This T cell receptor beta chain was retrieved from a study of shared clonotypes between healthy human individuals. Study results and limitations: Rarefaction analysis demonstrated incomplete sorted-subset sequencing notwithstanding large depth.

There were no recent acute infections or vaccinations among the donors, who were healthy HIV-negative adults. V dropped 5 bases and J dropped 8 bases, with 9 bases sitting between them. The CDR3 is 11 residues long. The germline CDR1 and CDR2 sequences are SEHNR and FQNEAQ (reference sequence). Some clones are missing from TCRdb's copy, which holds only in-frame ones; the method was immunoSEQ multiplex PCR. The sample holds 700,000 or so clones, 72% seen once. The table lists this clone with a count of one. Its antigen is unidentified. Sequencing was carried out using memory CD4+ T cells sorted from blood. Subset noted: CD45RA-negative fraction. The chain has TRBV7-9 and TRBJ1-2, with no clear D. The receptor was isolated from a woman aged 30 to 39 in good health. The CDR3 region is CASSLDRGYTF. The CDR3 region has the DNA TGTGCCAGCAGCCTGGATAGAGGCTACACCTTC.